These T cell receptor beta chains were read from a single sample in a study of T cell responses to AZD1222 COVID-19 vaccine. Produced via immunoSEQ multiplex PCR; TCRdb's table is partial and in-frame only. Of about 130,000 clones in the sample, about 90% were seen once. The starting material was peripheral blood, obtained on day 0 of AZD1222 vaccination. These receptors all come from an adult in good health. CDR3s include the opening cysteine and the closing phenylalanine or tryptophan. The D gene is left open where the match is weak.

>TRBD1|TRBJ2-7|TRBV10-3
CAITGTGNEQYF
TGTGCCATCACAGGGACAGGGAACGAGCAGTACTTC
>-|TRBJ1-2|TRBV10-2
CASSERRNYGYTF
TGCGCCAGCAGTGAACGACGGAACTATGGCTACACCTTC
>TRBD1|TRBJ2-3|TRBV7-3
CASSRDRGRTDTQYF
TGTGCCAGCAGCCGAGACAGGGGTCGCACAGATACGCAGTATTTT
>TRBD2|TRBJ2-1|TRBV3-1/TRBV3-2
CASSQSALRLAGANEQFF
TGTGCCAGCAGCCAGTCAGCACTTAGACTAGCGGGGGCCAATGAGCAGTTCTTC
>-|TRBJ1-6|TRBV2
CASTAGGSSYNSPLHF
TGTGCCAGCACGGCGGGCGGAAGCTCCTATAATTCACCCCTCCACTTT
>-|TRBJ1-1|TRBV6-5
CASTNLYTEAFF
TGTGCCAGCACTAACCTGTACACTGAAGCTTTCTTT
>-|TRBJ1-3|TRBV7-8
CASSLALGGAWGNTIYF
TGTGCCAGCAGCTTAGCCTTGGGGGGCGCGTGGGGAAACACCATATATTTT
>-|TRBJ1-2|TRBV12-3/TRBV12-4
CAIYEGTGYTF
TGTGCCATCTACGAGGGGACTGGCTACACCTTC
>-|TRBJ1-4|TRBV5-1
CASSLDKAMATNEKLFF
TGCGCCAGCAGCTTGGACAAGGCGATGGCAACTAATGAAAAACTGTTTTTT
>-|TRBJ1-2|TRBV19
CASRPLRVDGYTF
TGTGCCAGTAGGCCCCTCCGGGTGGATGGCTACACCTTC
>TRBD1|TRBJ2-1|TRBV5-1
CASSWGQGGNEQFF
TGCGCCAGCAGCTGGGGACAGGGGGGGAATGAGCAGTTCTTC
>-|TRBJ2-2|TRBV6-4
CASSDSSSGELFF
TGTGCCAGCAGTGACTCGAGTAGCGGGGAGCTGTTTTTT
>TRBD2|TRBJ2-7|TRBV20-1
CSVAGGYEQYF
TGCAGTGTAGCGGGAGGTTACGAGCAGTACTTC
>-|TRBJ1-3|TRBV3-1/TRBV3-2
CASSQVTGSAGNTIYF
TGTGCCAGCAGCCAAGTAACAGGGTCGGCTGGAAACACCATATATTTT
>-|TRBJ2-7|TRBV6-1
CASSESPRVTQGNEQYF
TGTGCCAGCAGTGAATCACCCCGAGTGACCCAGGGAAACGAGCAGTACTTC
>-|TRBJ1-2|TRBV5-1
CASQDIIQGYGYTF
TGCGCCAGCCAAGATATAATACAGGGCTATGGCTACACCTTC